The clone carrying this TCR beta chain was seen at least ten times. CDR3-region Arm-PCR and iRepertoire HTBI primers produced the TCR beta libraries. TCRdb fed the multiplex PCR reads into MiXCR, producing one record per CDR3 protein. The data show approximately 690,000 distinct CDR3 sequences, approximately 29% seen once. CDR1 MNHEY and CDR2 SVGAGI come from the germline V gene. With V trimmed by 4 bases and J by 2 bases, 4 bases remained unmatched. The CDR3 extends over 15 amino acids. Time point here: persistent/refractory GD, antithyroid drugs over 5 years with positive TRAb. There was RNA extracted from PBMCs, and the TCR library was made from it. The entry originates in a study of regulatory T cells in long-lasting Graves disease.

The specimen was peripheral blood mononuclear cells (PBMCs), collected when the disease was refractory, from a patient treated with antithyroid drugs. The sequence derives from a female donor with Graves disease. The chain links TRBV6-5 to TRBJ2-5, with 10 bases lining up with TRBD2. The DNA for the CDR3 is TGTGCCAGCAGTTCAACTAGCGGGGCACAAGAGACCCAGTACTTC. This encodes CASSSTSGAQETQYF.